Below are 3 T cell receptor beta chains sequenced from a single sample in a study of T cell responses to AZD1222 COVID-19 vaccine. The data were produced by immunoSEQ multiplex PCR, yet TCRdb's version contains in-frame clones alone and is incomplete. The sample holds approximately 110,000 clones, about nine tenths seen once. The sample here was peripheral blood, taken on day 0 of AZD1222 vaccination. The receptor source for this set is an adult in good health.

This rearrangement joins TRBV5-1 to TRBJ2-5, with D perhaps given as TRBD1 or TRBD2 (5 bases each). Germline CDR1 and CDR2: SGHRS and YFSETQ. This CDR3 comprises 13 residues. Trimming stripped 4 bases from V and 3 bases from J, with 10 bases between. The CDR3 loop is CASSPQGEETQYF. The CDR3 DNA reads as TGCGCCAGCAGCCCCCAGGGAGAAGAGACCCAGTACTTC.

V and J are TRBV7-8 and TRBJ1-6, with D possibly TRBD1 on 5 matching bases. This CDR3 comprises 14 residues. V gave up 2 bases and J gave up 6 bases, with 8 bases separating them. Germline lookup yields CDR1 SGHVS and CDR2 FQNEAQ. The CDR3: CASSLLGGNSPLHF. The CDR3 nucleotides are TGTGCCAGCAGCTTACTCGGGGGTAATTCACCCCTCCACTTT. Supplemented by reference TRBV7-8 and TRBJ1-6, the full variable domain reads GAGVSQSPRYKVAKRGQDVALRCDPISGHVSLFWYQQALGQGPEFLTYFQNEAQLDKSGLPSDRFFAERPEGSVSTLKIQRTQQEDSAVYLCASSLLGGNSPLHFGNGTRLTVT.

The V gene is TRBV3-1 (or the pseudogene TRBV3-2), the J gene TRBJ1-1; D gene ambiguous. The CDR3 consists of 13 residues. In germline, CDR1 is LGHDT, CDR2 YNNKEL (reference sequence). Between the trimmed V and J ends, which lost 4 bases and 1 base, there was a span of 7 bases. The CDR3 coding sequence is TGTGCCAGCAGCCCGGACGGGAACACTGAAGCTTTCTTT. Its translation: CASSPDGNTEAFF.